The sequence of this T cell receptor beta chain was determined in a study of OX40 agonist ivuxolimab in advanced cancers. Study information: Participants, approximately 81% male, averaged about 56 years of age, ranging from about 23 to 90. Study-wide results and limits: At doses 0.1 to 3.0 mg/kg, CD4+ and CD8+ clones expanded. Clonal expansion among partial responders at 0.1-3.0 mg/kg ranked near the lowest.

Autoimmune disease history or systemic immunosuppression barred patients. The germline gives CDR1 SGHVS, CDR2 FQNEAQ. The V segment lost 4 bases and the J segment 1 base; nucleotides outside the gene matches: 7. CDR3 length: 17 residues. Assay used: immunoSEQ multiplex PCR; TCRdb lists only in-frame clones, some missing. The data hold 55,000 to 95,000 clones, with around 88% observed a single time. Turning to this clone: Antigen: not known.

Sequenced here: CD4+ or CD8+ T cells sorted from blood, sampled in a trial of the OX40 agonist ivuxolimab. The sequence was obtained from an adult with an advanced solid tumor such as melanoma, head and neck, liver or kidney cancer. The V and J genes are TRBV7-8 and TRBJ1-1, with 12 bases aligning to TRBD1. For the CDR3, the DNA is TGTGCCAGCAGCTCCCCCGGGACAGGGGGCCGGAACACTGAAGCTTTCTTT. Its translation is CASSSPGTGGRNTEAFF.